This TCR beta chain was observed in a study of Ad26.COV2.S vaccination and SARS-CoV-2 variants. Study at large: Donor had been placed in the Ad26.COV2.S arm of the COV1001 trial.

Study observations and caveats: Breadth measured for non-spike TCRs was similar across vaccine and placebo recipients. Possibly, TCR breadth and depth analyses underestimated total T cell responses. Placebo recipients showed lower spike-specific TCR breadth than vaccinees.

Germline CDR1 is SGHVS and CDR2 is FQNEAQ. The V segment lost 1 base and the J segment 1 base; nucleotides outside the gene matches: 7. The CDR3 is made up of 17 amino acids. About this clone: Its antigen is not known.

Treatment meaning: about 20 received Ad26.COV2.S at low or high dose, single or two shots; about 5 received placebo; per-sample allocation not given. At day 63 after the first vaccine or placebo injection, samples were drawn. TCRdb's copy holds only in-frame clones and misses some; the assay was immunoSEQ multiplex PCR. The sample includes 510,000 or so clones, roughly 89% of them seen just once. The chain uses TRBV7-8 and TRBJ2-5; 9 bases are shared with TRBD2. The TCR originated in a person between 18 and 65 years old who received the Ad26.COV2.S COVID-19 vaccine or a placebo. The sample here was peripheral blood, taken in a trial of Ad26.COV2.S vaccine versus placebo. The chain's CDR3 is CASSLVPASGVQETQYF. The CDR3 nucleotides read TGTGCCAGCAGCTTAGTCCCCGCTAGCGGGGTCCAAGAGACCCAGTACTTC.